A few counts support the clone carrying this TCR beta chain. Its antigen is unidentified. The primer mix had 60 Vbeta and 13 Jbeta primers. Libraries were prepared by immunoSEQ multiplex PCR; TCRdb keeps only in-frame clonotypes and omits some of them. This sample has about 140,000 clones, with around 82% found just once. This sample is drawn from a study of cytomegalovirus exposure and HLA in healthy donors. The V and J ends lost 6 bases and 6 bases, in that order; junction bases with no gene match: 14. The V gene's germline CDR1 is MNHEY and CDR2 SVGAGI. CDR3 length: 15 amino acids. Whole-study results and caveats: Further analysis was carried out later, and it showed several of the most significant clusters appearing linked to common viral pathogens. On later analysis, the bulk of CMV-associated TCR beta chains appeared to be HLA-restricted. Sequences of the TCR beta chain were said to predict the HLA-A and HLA-B alleles of most subjects accurately.

The chain employs TRBV6-5 and TRBJ2-7, with 7 bases matching TRBD1. The specimen was PBMCs. The clonotype originates from a woman aged 18-29 years in good health and CMV-seropositive. The CDR3 loop reads CASSRDRAGPFEQYF. The CDR3 bases are TGTGCCAGCAGCCGCGACAGGGCTGGACCCTTCGAGCAGTACTTC.